The rows below give T cell receptor beta chains drawn from one sample of a study of T cells in Graves' hyperthyroidism and ophthalmopathy. TCRdb processed the multiplex PCR reads anew with MiXCR; each CDR3 protein has one entry. This sample has about 710,000 distinct CDR3 sequences; around 17% occur once, and the top ten carry about 8.4%. Material: blood. The receptor set was obtained from a man aged 18 to 30 with Graves' hyperthyroidism. The CDR3 runs from the conserved cysteine through the conserved F or W. The D gene is left open where the match is weak. Some rows have no size entry. The others give once, few or many, or a class for an expanded clone.

clone_size | j_call | v_call | d_call | cdr3_nt | cdr3_aa
many | TRBJ1-1 | TRBV18 | - | TGTGCCAGCTCACCACCAGATCTACAGGGTTTCTCTGAAGCTTTCTTT | CASSPPDLQGFSEAFF
few | TRBJ2-5 | TRBV20-1 | TRBD2 | TGCAGTGCTAGAGAACACCCGACTAGCGGGGCACAAGAGACCCAGTACTTC | CSAREHPTSGAQETQYF
few | TRBJ1-5 | TRBV28 | - | TGTGCCAGCAGTTTAAACAGCAATAGCAATCAGCCCCAGCATTTT | CASSLNSNSNQPQHF
- | TRBJ2-1 | TRBV6-1 | - | TGTGCGGTCGGGTGGTCCTACAATGAGCAGTTCTTC | CAVGWSYNEQFF
- | TRBJ2-7 | TRBV2 | - | TGTGCCAGCAGTGATGCGGCTAGCTCCTACGAGCAGTACTTC | CASSDAASSYEQYF
many | TRBJ2-3 | TRBV7-2 | TRBD2 | TGTGCCAGCAGCGGTCTAGCGGGAGTGCGAGATACGCAGTATTTT | CASSGLAGVRDTQYF
many | TRBJ2-6 | TRBV7-9 | - | TGTGCCAGCAGCTTAGAGTCCTCTGGGGCCAACGTCCTGACTTTC | CASSLESSGANVLTF
- | TRBJ2-3 | TRBV6-1 | - | TGTGCCAGCACTAGCTTGGGAGATACGCAGTATTTT | CASTSLGDTQYF
few | TRBJ1-5 | TRBV6-2/TRBV6-3 | - | TGTGCCAGCACCCCCCGACGGGAGGGGAATCAGCCCCAGCATTTT | CASTPRREGNQPQHF
- | TRBJ2-7 | TRBV20-1 | - | TGCAGTGCTAGCCGGTCAGGGTCTTGGCAGTACTTC | CSASRSGSWQYF
many | TRBJ2-7 | TRBV28 | - | TGTGCCAGCAGTACGGTAGCGCGTGGATTTTACGAGCAGTACTTC | CASSTVARGFYEQYF
many | TRBJ2-1 | TRBV5-1 | TRBD1 | TGCGCCAGCAGCCGAGTCGGACAGGCAAACAATGAGCAGTTCTTC | CASSRVGQANNEQFF
many | TRBJ2-5 | TRBV11-3 | - | TGTGCCAGCAGCTTAATCGCGCGGGGAGAGACCCAGTACTTC | CASSLIARGETQYF
many | TRBJ1-5 | TRBV12-5 | - | TGTGCTAGTGGAATAGGCAATCAGCCCCAGCATTTT | CASGIGNQPQHF
few | TRBJ2-7 | TRBV7-9 | - | TGTGCCAGCAGCTTAGTCCTCCAAGGGAGGGAGCAGTACTTC | CASSLVLQGREQYF
- | TRBJ2-1 | TRBV19 | TRBD1 | TGTGCCAGTAGTCTCCGGACAGGGGGGGCGACCAATGAGCAGTTCTTC | CASSLRTGGATNEQFF
- | TRBJ2-7 | TRBV29-1 | - | TGCAGCGTGACAGGTGATGAATGGGTGGTGCAGTACTTC | CSVTGDEWVVQYF
- | TRBJ2-7 | TRBV11-2 | TRBD1 | TGTGCCAGCGGGGACAGGGGGTACTACGAGCAGTACTTC | CASGDRGYYEQYF
- | TRBJ1-5 | TRBV6-1 | TRBD1 | TGTGCCAGCAGCCTCTCGGGCGGGACAGGCAATCAGCCCCAGCATTTT | CASSLSGGTGNQPQHF
many | TRBJ2-1 | TRBV28 | - | TGTGCCAGCAGTTTCGAGGCCGGGGGCGATCTGAATGAGCAGTTCTTC | CASSFEAGGDLNEQFF
- | TRBJ1-3 | TRBV4-1 | - | TGCGCCAGCAGCCAAGGGTGGTCTCAAGGAAACACCATATATTTT | CASSQGWSQGNTIYF
many | TRBJ2-7 | TRBV28 | - | TGTGCCAGCAGTCTCACTGAGATCTCCTACGAGCAGTACTTC | CASSLTEISYEQYF
many | TRBJ2-3 | TRBV7-2 | - | TGTGCCAGCAGAGAAGGGGGTGGGAAGCCTAGCACAGATACGCAGTATTTT | CASREGGGKPSTDTQYF